Ten or more counts support the clone carrying this T cell receptor (beta chain). The antigen is unknown. The sequenced patients had an expansion of CD8+CD57+ cells seen by flow cytometry. There were no patients without severe acquired aplastic anemia. Patients were untreated when blood was sampled. The study profiled TCR beta VDJ and CDR3 using genomic DNA as template. TCRdb called the reads again in MiXCR, with one record for every CDR3 protein. The sample records 120,000 or so distinct CDR3 sequences, over 30% being singletons. The V gene lost 1 base and the J gene lost 13 bases, with 11 bases spanning the gap. From germline, CDR1 is SEHNR and CDR2 FQNEAQ (reference sequence). This CDR3 contains 13 residues. This record comes from a study of CD8+CD57+ T cells in acquired aplastic anemia. The study's findings and limits: No significant patient-versus-control difference appeared in CD8+ Simpson's diversity. The study identified twenty-nine CD8+ CDR3 sequences shared by patients and controls.

Sequencing was carried out using sorted CD4+, CD8+, or CD8+CD57+ T cells (not recorded which) from PBMCs. The chain joins TRBV7-9 to TRBJ1-6; D is undetermined. The clonotype originates from a human donor with aplastic anemia. The CDR3 loop is CASSLVVAAPLHF. The CDR3 nucleotides read TGTGCCAGCAGCTTAGTAGTGGCTGCGCCCCTCCACTTT.